This passage covers 9 T cell receptor beta chains from one sample sequenced in a study of blood T cell repertoires in COVID-19. Produced via immunoSEQ multiplex PCR; TCRdb's table is partial and in-frame only. The table has 200,000 to 250,000 clones, roughly 89% seen once. Material: PBMCs or T cells enriched from blood (not recorded which). These receptor sequences come from a woman between 25 and 40 years old who had recovered from COVID-19.

The chain employs TRBV4-1 and TRBJ2-7; 8 nucleotides line up with TRBD2. V gave up 5 bases and J gave up 3 bases; unmatched junction bases: 12. CDR1 is MGHRA and CDR2 is YSYEKL in the germline V gene. The CDR3 has 16 residues. In DNA form, the CDR3 reads TGCGCCAGCAGCTCGCTTAGCGGGGCGACCCACTACGAGCAGTACTTC. This encodes CASSSLSGATHYEQYF.

The chain links TRBV28 to TRBJ1-2; TRBD1 agrees at 8 bases. CDR1 and CDR2 (germline): MDHEN, SYDVKM. CDR3 length: 14 residues. The V and J ends lost 5 bases and 4 bases, in that order; junction bases with no gene match: 6. This CDR3 is CASSIRQGSYGYTF. The CDR3 DNA reads TGTGCCAGCAGTATAAGACAGGGGTCCTATGGCTACACCTTC.

This clone was seen only a few times. The chain uses TRBV3-1 (or the pseudogene TRBV3-2) and TRBJ1-1, with D uncertain. Deletions cut 3 bases from V and 1 base from J, with 6 bases between. The CDR3 is 13 amino acids. Germline assignment: CDR1 LGHDT and CDR2 YNNKEL (reference sequence). CDR3 nucleotides: TGTGCCAGCAGCCAGAACAGGAACACTGAAGCTTTCTTT. It encodes CASSQNRNTEAFF.

The chain links TRBV29-1 to TRBJ1-2; D possibly corresponds to TRBD1 (5 bases). The CDR3 consists of 15 residues. Trimming left V 2 bases short and J 3 bases short, with 16 bases between. Germline lookup yields CDR1 SQVTM and CDR2 ANQGSEA. The CDR3 protein is CSVERSVGRDYGYTF. CDR3 nucleotides: TGCAGCGTTGAAAGATCCGTGGGCAGGGACTATGGCTACACCTTC.

The chain combines TRBV29-1 with TRBJ2-1; D is perhaps TRBD2 (6 bases). CDR1 and CDR2 from the germline V gene are SQVTM and ANQGSEA. Between the trimmed V and J ends, which lost 5 bases and 4 bases, there was a span of 12 bases. The CDR3 sequence is 13 residues long. The CDR3 DNA sequence: TGCAGCGTTAACCGGGACTTATACAATGAGCAGTTCTTC. It codes for CSVNRDLYNEQFF.

CDR3 region: CASSLEGTSREQYF. In DNA form, the CDR3 reads TGCGCCAGCAGCTTGGAAGGGACTAGCCGCGAGCAGTACTTC. This chain links TRBV5-1 with TRBJ2-7; 9 bases are shared with TRBD2. V shed 0 bases, J shed 6 bases, and the junction held 4 bases outside the gene matches. Looked up from germline, CDR1 is SGHRS and CDR2 is YFSETQ. The CDR3 has 14 residues.

This rearrangement joins TRBV6-5 to TRBJ1-1; D unclear. The germline V and J ends were trimmed by 6 bases and 0 bases, with 8 bases remaining between them. Germline CDR1 reads MNHEY; CDR2 reads SVGAGI. The CDR3 totals 13 residues. CDR3 region: CASSRSVNTEAFF. CDR3 sequence (DNA): TGTGCCAGCAGCCGATCGGTGAACACTGAAGCTTTCTTT.

The chain joins TRBV5-1 to TRBJ1-1, with D possibly matching TRBD1 (5 bases). Trimming cost V 0 bases and J 5 bases, with 14 bases left between them. Germline V gene data show CDR1 as SGHRS and CDR2 as YFSETQ. CDR3 length: 15 residues. CDR3 bases: TGCGCCAGCAGCTTGGAATCGGGGGGTCGGACTGAAGCTTTCTTT. Encoded protein: CASSLESGGRTEAFF.

V is TRBV6-2 or TRBV6-3 and J is TRBJ1-2; TRBD1 aligns across 7 bases. Trimming cost V 6 bases and J 4 bases; bases outside gene matches: 20. This CDR3 spans 18 amino acids. The V gene's germline CDR1 is MNHEY and CDR2 SVGEGT. CDR3: CASSHLRTGAYKTYGYTF. In nucleotides, the CDR3 is TGTGCCAGCAGCCACCTGAGGACAGGAGCCTATAAAACCTATGGCTACACCTTC.